The present T cell receptor (beta chain) was sequenced within a study of spatial heterogeneity in lung cancer. Study-level background: Raw-read counts averaged over ten per unique TCR and UMI combination.

One entry per CDR3 protein results from TCRdb running MiXCR on the 5' RACE reads. The table records about 38,000 distinct CDR3 sequences, approximately 5.2% of them present only once. The CDR3 is made up of 13 amino acids. From germline, CDR1 is KGHDR and CDR2 SFDVKD. The V end was cut by 3 bases, the J end by 5 bases, with 7 bases between. The time point: sample taken at primary tumor resection. Samples came from approximately 65 TRACERx patients with untreated early-stage lung cancer. This clonotype was picked up many times. Its antigen is undetermined. Study-level points and caveats: There were more appearances of ubiquitous expanded tumor TCRs in blood at resection than at follow-up.

The TCR was taken from a female donor with early-stage non-small cell lung cancer. This specimen was PBMCs, taken at surgery. The chain couples TRBV24-1 to TRBJ2-1; maybe TRBD2 (5 bases). Here the CDR3 reads CATSDRGDNEQFF. The CDR3 DNA is TGTGCCACCAGTGATCGGGGAGACAATGAGCAGTTCTTC.